These 26 T cell receptor beta chains were sequenced from one sample in a study of blood T cells in healthy people across ages. Then a second PCR, running about 6 to 11 cycles, was carried out with a sample-barcoded 5' primer and a J-beta primer mix. A single record per CDR3 protein comes from TCRdb applying MiXCR to the 5' RACE reads. The sample includes some 920,000 distinct CDR3 sequences, about 51% of them seen just once. The sequenced sample was blood. All receptors come from a woman aged 55-69 years in good health.

This clonotype was counted between two and nine times. The chain carries TRBV29-1 and TRBJ1-4; tentatively, D is TRBD1 (5 bases). CDR1 SQVTM and CDR2 ANQGSEA come from the germline V gene. This CDR3 is built from 11 residues. DNA for the CDR3: TGCAGTGGGGGGGTGGGGGAAAAACTGTTTTTT. It specifies CSGGVGEKLFF.

The chain joins TRBV3-1 to TRBJ2-5, with a weak D call TRBD2 (6 bases). V was trimmed by 3 bases and J by 1 base, leaving 15 bases between them. The length of the CDR3 is 16 residues. Germline CDR1 is LGHDT and CDR2 is YNNKEL (reference sequence). CDR3 bases: TGTGCCAGCAGCCATTTACGGGGGAATCTCCAAGAGACCCAGTACTTC. This encodes CASSHLRGNLQETQYF.

This clonotype was found many times. An end of the junction does not agree with germline; a read error may underlie this. The chain has TRBV20-1 and TRBJ2-7; 13 nucleotides align to TRBD2. This CDR3 is built from 20 residues. Germline values: CDR1 DFQATT, CDR2 SNEGSKA (reference sequence). The CDR3 DNA follows: TGCAGTGCTAGAGAACTACTCAAAATACTAGCGGGAGGGCCTTCCTCCGAGCAGTACTTC. This gives the protein CSARELLKILAGGPSSEQYF.

The chain has TRBV4-1 and TRBJ2-7; 9 bases are a match to TRBD2. Germline CDR1 and CDR2: MGHRA and YSYEKL. Trimming at V came to 3 bases and at J to 1 base, leaving 13 bases not matched to a gene. The CDR3 consists of 18 residues. CDR3 loop: CASSHLWGRLADSYEQYF. In DNA form, the CDR3 reads TGCGCCAGCAGCCATTTGTGGGGGCGACTAGCGGATTCCTACGAGCAGTACTTC.

This clonotype was counted ten times or more. The V and J genes are TRBV12-3 or TRBV12-4 and TRBJ2-7; D not certain. V lost 3 bases and J lost 2, with 8 bases in between. This CDR3 contains 13 residues. The CDR3 loop reads CASSFSRTYEQYF. The CDR3 DNA follows: TGTGCCAGCAGTTTTAGTCGAACCTACGAGCAGTACTTC.

The V call is TRBV11-2, the J call TRBJ1-2; possibly TRBD1 for D (6 bases). The CDR3 consists of 15 residues. Trimming pared 3 bases from V and 7 bases from J, leaving 18 bases between. The germline V gene encodes CDR1 SGHAT and CDR2 FQNNGV. The CDR3 sequence is CASSFLGGGVAGYTF. The CDR3 nucleotides read TGTGCCAGCAGCTTCCTGGGGGGGGGCGTTGCTGGCTACACCTTC.

CDR3 region: CASSPPTSLRGLYNEQFF. CDR3 DNA sequence: TGTGCCAGCAGCCCTCCTACTAGTTTAAGGGGTTTATACAATGAGCAGTTCTTC. The chain uses TRBV28 and TRBJ2-1; D is tentatively TRBD1 or TRBD2 (5 bases each). Between the trimmed V and J ends, which lost 6 bases and 4 bases, there was a span of 25 bases. CDR1 is MDHEN, CDR2 SYDVKM, per germline. This CDR3 is built from 18 residues.

A few counts support this clonotype. The CDR3 spells CASSLVAGGPNNEQFF. CDR3 coding DNA: TGCGCCAGCAGCTTGGTTGCGGGAGGGCCTAATAATGAGCAGTTCTTC. The chain joins TRBV5-1 to TRBJ2-1; TRBD2 matches at 9 bases. CDR1 SGHRS and CDR2 YFSETQ come from the germline V gene. J lost 7 bases, V lost 0 bases, and 8 bases had no gene match. The CDR3 runs to 16 residues.

The chain employs TRBV7-2 and TRBJ2-7, with 7 bases identical to TRBD1. The V and J ends lost 1 base and 2 bases, in that order; junction bases with no gene match: 14. Germline-derived CDR1 and CDR2 are SGHTA and FQGNSA. The CDR3 is made up of 18 amino acids. Here the CDR3 reads CASSLVGDRSSSTYEQYF. CDR3 DNA sequence: TGTGCCAGCAGCTTAGTGGGGGACAGATCGTCCTCCACCTACGAGCAGTACTTC.

This clonotype has more than one count but fewer than ten. This sequence joins TRBV25-1 and TRBJ2-2; tentatively, D is TRBD1 (6 bases). Per germline, CDR1 MGHDK and CDR2 SYGVNS. The V gene lost 8 bases and the J gene lost 1 base, with 17 bases spanning the gap. This CDR3 has 16 residues. Here the CDR3 DNA reads TGTGCCAGCTCTAGTCCGGGACACCTGAACACCGGGGAGCTGTTTTTT. Its translation: CASSSPGHLNTGELFF.

The gene calls are TRBV4-1 and TRBJ2-6; 9 bases align to TRBD1. Germline V gene sequence: CDR1 MGHRA, CDR2 YSYEKL. There are 17 residues in the CDR3. With 2 bases clipped from V and 2 bases from J, the junction kept 4 bases outside the gene matches. The DNA of the CDR3 is TGCGCCAGCAGCCAAAACCGACAGGGGGCTGGGGCCAACGTCCTGACTTTC. It yields the protein CASSQNRQGAGANVLTF.

The sample holds a few counts of this clonotype. V gene TRBV21-1 combines with J gene TRBJ1-6. TRBV21-1 is designated a pseudogene. This CDR3 contains 12 residues. The CDR3 sequence: CARDTYNSPLHF. Here the CDR3 DNA reads TGTGCCCGTGACACCTATAATTCACCCCTCCACTTT.

The genes are TRBV11-2 and TRBJ2-1; D is undetermined. Germline assignment: CDR1 SGHAT and CDR2 FQNNGV. The V end was cut by 5 bases, the J end by 0 bases, with 11 bases between. This CDR3 comprises 15 residues. The CDR3 here is CASSLDLSSYNEQFF. The DNA of the CDR3 is TGTGCCAGCAGCCTCGACCTGAGCTCCTACAATGAGCAGTTCTTC.

The rearrangement links TRBV30 to TRBJ2-5, with TRBD2 as a possible D gene (5 bases). V shed 3 bases and J shed 4 bases, with 12 bases lying between them. CDR3 length equals 13 residues. CDR1 and CDR2 from the germline V gene are GTSNPN and SVGIG (reference sequence). DNA for the CDR3: TGTGCCTGGAGCCGAGCGGTTAGAGAGACCCAGTACTTC. It encodes CAWSRAVRETQYF. Using reference TRBV30 and TRBJ2-5 for the parts outside the CDR3, the full variable domain is SQTIHQWPATLVQPVGSPLSLECTVEGTSNPNLYWYRQAAGRGLQLLFYSVGIGQISSEVPQNLSASRPQDRQFILSSKKLLLSDSGFYLCAWSRAVRETQYFGPGTRLLVL.

This clonotype was counted once. This rearrangement joins TRBV28 to TRBJ2-3; no reliable D call. This CDR3 has 18 amino acids. V was trimmed by 6 bases and J by 0 bases, leaving 22 bases between them. Germline-derived CDR1 and CDR2 are MDHEN and SYDVKM. CDR3 nucleotides: TGTGCCAGCAGCCTAGGGTGGCGTAAACGAACTAGCACAGATACGCAGTATTTT. Amino acid sequence: CASSLGWRKRTSTDTQYF.

As to this clonotype: At one end, the junction sequence differs from germline, possibly due to a read error. The chain carries TRBV4-1 and TRBJ2-7; D ambiguous. The CDR3 spans 14 residues. The germline gives CDR1 MGHRA, CDR2 YSYEKL. The CDR3 reads CASSQVGRSCEQYF. CDR3 DNA sequence: TGCGCCAGCAGCCAAGTGGGAAGGTCCTGCGAGCAGTACTTC.

The table lists this clonotype with a few counts. The gene calls are TRBV6-5 and TRBJ2-1, with a weak D call TRBD1 (6 bases). This CDR3 contains 14 residues. In germline, CDR1 is MNHEY, CDR2 SVGAGI. V was pared by 6 bases and J by 7 bases, with 16 bases between. Here the CDR3 reads CASRGGVRGNEQFF. As DNA, the CDR3 is TGTGCCAGCAGAGGGGGAGTGAGGGGGAATGAGCAGTTCTTC.

This clonotype has a handful of counts. J is TRBJ1-4 and V is TRBV7-9; D gene unclear. V lost 3 bases and J 7 bases, leaving 9 bases between the germline ends. CDR1 is SEHNR and CDR2 is FQNEAQ in the germline V gene (reference sequence). The CDR3 totals 13 residues. This CDR3 reads CASSLGGSEKLFF. CDR3 DNA sequence: TGTGCCAGCAGCTTGGGAGGAAGTGAAAAACTGTTTTTT.

V and J are TRBV2 and TRBJ2-7; D gene ambiguous. Trimming stripped 11 bases from V and 0 bases from J, with 14 bases between. Germline V gene lookup returns CDR1 SNHLY and CDR2 FYNNEI. CDR3 length: 13 amino acids. The CDR3 protein is CAPTRANSYEQYF. CDR3 nucleotides: TGTGCCCCCACCCGCGCAAACTCCTACGAGCAGTACTTC.

To note about this clonotype: The junction departs from the called germline gene at one end, perhaps through a read error. V gene TRBV4-1 combines with J gene TRBJ2-7; the match to TRBD1 covers 7 bases. Germline values: CDR1 MGHRA, CDR2 YSYEKL. This CDR3 has 16 amino acids. The DNA of the CDR3 is TGCGCCAGCACCCAAGGACAGGCGAGCTCCTACAATGAGCAGTACTTC. This gives the protein CASTQGQASSYNEQYF.

This chain links TRBV7-2 with TRBJ2-1; 8 bases agree with TRBD1. CDR3 length equals 15 residues. Germline CDR1 is SGHTA and CDR2 is FQGNSA. J was trimmed by 10 bases and V by 5 bases; bases with no gene match: 13. This CDR3 reads CASSRQGPQLKEQFF. CDR3 coding DNA: TGTGCCAGCAGCAGACAGGGGCCCCAGCTCAAGGAGCAGTTCTTC.

The chain links TRBV15 to TRBJ2-5, with unresolved D. The germline gives CDR1 LNHNV, CDR2 YYDKDF (reference sequence). The V gene lost 0 bases and the J gene lost 11 bases, with 13 bases spanning the gap. This CDR3 has 13 amino acids. CDR3: CATSRDRVYEQYF. The CDR3 nucleotides read TGTGCCACCAGCAGAGATCGGGTGTATGAGCAGTACTTC.

The CDR3 DNA reads TGTGCCAGCAGACTAAGTGGGGGCTATGATGGCTACACCTTC. It is translated as CASRLSGGYDGYTF. The V and J genes are TRBV28 and TRBJ1-2; possible D gene TRBD1, 6 bases. The CDR3 is made up of 14 amino acids. Per germline, CDR1 MDHEN and CDR2 SYDVKM. V gave up 6 bases and J gave up 6 bases, with 17 bases separating them.

The chain employs TRBV6-5 and TRBJ1-2, with a tentative D call TRBD1 (5 bases). V was shortened by 7 bases and J by 4 bases, with 16 bases between the two germline ends. There are 14 residues in the CDR3. Germline CDR1 reads MNHEY; CDR2 reads SVGAGI. CDR3 DNA: TGTGCCAGCAACCCCCAGGGCAAATCCTATGGCTACACCTTC. Translated, it gives CASNPQGKSYGYTF.

This chain links TRBV27 with TRBJ1-2; the D is unclear. Germline V gives CDR1 MNHEY, CDR2 SMNVEV (reference sequence). CDR3 size: 13 residues. Trimming cost V 6 bases and J 8 bases, with 16 bases left between them. CDR3 coding DNA: TGTGCCAGCAGCCCCCAGCCGCCGTACGGCTACACCTTC. As protein: CASSPQPPYGYTF.

The V gene is TRBV5-1, the J gene TRBJ1-2, with 7 bases identical to TRBD1. With V trimmed by 4 bases and J by 6 bases, 9 bases remained unmatched. Germline assignment: CDR1 SGHRS and CDR2 YFSETQ. The CDR3 consists of 14 residues. The CDR3 nucleotides are TGCGCCAGCAGCACCACAGGGGCAGCGGATGGCTACACCTTC. It is translated as CASSTTGAADGYTF. Drawing the rest from reference TRBV5-1 and TRBJ1-2, the complete variable domain is KAGVTQTPRYLIKTRGQQVTLSCSPISGHRSVSWYQQTPGQGLQFLFEYFSETQRNKGNFPGRFSGRQFSNSRSEMNVSTLELGDSALYLCASSTTGAADGYTFGSGTRLTVV.